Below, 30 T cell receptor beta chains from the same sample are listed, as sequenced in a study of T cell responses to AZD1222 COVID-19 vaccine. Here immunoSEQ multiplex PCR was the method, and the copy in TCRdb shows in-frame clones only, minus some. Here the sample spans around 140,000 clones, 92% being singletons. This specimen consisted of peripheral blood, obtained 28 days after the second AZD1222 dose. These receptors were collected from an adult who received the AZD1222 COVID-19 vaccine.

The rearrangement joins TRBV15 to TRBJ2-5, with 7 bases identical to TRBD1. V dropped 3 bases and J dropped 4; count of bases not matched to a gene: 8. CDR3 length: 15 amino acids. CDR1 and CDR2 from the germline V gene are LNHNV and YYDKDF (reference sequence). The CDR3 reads CATSRDDRVGETQYF. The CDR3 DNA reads TGTGCCACCAGCAGGGATGACAGGGTTGGAGAGACCCAGTACTTC.

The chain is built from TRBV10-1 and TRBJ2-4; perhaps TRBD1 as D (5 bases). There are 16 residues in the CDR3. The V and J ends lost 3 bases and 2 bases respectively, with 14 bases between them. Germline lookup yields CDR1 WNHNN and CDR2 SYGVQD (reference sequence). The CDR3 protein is CASSDQTENSKNIQYF. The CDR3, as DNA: TGCGCCAGCAGTGACCAGACAGAGAATTCCAAAAACATTCAGTACTTC.

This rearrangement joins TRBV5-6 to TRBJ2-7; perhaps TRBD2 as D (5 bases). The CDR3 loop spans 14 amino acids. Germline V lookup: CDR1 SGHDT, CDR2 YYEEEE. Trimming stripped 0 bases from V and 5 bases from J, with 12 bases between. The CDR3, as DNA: TGTGCCAGCAGCTTGGACGGGATCATTGACGAGCAGTACTTC. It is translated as CASSLDGIIDEQYF.

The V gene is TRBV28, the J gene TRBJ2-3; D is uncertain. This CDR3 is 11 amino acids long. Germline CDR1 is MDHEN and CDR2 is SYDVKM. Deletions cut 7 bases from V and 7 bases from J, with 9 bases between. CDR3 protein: CASTLGHTQYF. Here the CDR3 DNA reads TGTGCCAGCACTCTAGGGCATACGCAGTATTTT. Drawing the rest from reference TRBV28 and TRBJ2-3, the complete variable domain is DVKVTQSSRYLVKRTGEKVFLECVQDMDHENMFWYRQDPGLGLRLIYFSYDVKMKEKGDIPEGYSVSREKKERFSLILESASTNQTSMYLCASTLGHTQYFGPGTRLTVL.

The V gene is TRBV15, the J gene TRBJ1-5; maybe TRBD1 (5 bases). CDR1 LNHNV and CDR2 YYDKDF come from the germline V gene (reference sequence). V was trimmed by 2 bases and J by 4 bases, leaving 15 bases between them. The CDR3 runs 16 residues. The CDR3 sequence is CATSRTLGAANQPQHF. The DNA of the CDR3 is TGTGCCACCAGCAGAACACTAGGGGCAGCTAATCAGCCCCAGCATTTT.

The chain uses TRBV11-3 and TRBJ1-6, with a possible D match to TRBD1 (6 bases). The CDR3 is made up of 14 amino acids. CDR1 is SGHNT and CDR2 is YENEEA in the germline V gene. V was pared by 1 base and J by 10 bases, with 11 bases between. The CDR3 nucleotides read TGTGCCAGCAGCTTAGCCCCCGGGGGCTCACCCCTCCACTTT. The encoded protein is CASSLAPGGSPLHF.

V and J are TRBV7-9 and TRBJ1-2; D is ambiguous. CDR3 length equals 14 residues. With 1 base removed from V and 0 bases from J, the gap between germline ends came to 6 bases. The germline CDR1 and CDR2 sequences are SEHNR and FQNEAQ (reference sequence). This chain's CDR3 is CASSLGQSNYGYTF. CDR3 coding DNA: TGTGCCAGCAGCTTAGGCCAGTCTAACTATGGCTACACCTTC.

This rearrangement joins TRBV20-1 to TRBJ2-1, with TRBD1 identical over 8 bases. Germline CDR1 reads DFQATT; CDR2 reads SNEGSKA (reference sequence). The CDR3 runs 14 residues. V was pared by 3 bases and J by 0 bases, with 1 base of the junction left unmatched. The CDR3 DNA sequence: TGCAGTGCTAGTGGACAGGGCTCCTACAATGAGCAGTTCTTC. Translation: CSASGQGSYNEQFF.

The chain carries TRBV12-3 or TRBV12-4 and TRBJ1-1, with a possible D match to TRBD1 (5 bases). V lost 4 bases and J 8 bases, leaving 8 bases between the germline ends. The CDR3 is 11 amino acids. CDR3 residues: CASSSGREAFF. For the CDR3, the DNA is TGTGCCAGCAGTTCGGGACGGGAAGCTTTCTTT.

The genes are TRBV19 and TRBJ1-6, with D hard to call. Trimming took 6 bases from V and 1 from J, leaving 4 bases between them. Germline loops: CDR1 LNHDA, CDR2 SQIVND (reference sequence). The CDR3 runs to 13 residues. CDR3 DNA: TGTGCCAGTAGACGATCCTATAATTCACCCCTCCACTTT. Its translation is CASRRSYNSPLHF.

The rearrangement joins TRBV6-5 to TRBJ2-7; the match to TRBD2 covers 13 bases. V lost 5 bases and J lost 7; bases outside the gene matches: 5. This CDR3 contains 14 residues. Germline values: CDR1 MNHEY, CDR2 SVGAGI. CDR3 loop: CASSTSGRAREQYF. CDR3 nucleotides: TGTGCCAGCAGTACTAGCGGGAGGGCCCGGGAGCAGTACTTC.

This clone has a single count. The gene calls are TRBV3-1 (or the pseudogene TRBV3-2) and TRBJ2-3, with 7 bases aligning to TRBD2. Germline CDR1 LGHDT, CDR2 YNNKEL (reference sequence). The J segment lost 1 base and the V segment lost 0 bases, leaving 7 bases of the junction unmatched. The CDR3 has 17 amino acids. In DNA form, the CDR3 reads TGTGCCAGCAGCCAAGATCCGCTAGCGGCAGGCACAGATACGCAGTATTTT. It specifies CASSQDPLAAGTDTQYF.

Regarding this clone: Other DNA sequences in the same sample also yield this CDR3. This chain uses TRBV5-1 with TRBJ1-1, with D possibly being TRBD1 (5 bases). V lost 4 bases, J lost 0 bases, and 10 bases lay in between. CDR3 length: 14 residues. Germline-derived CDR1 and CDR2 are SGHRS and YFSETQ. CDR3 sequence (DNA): TGCGCCAGCAGCCCGGACACGCTGAACACTGAAGCTTTCTTT. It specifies CASSPDTLNTEAFF. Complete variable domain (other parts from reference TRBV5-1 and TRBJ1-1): KAGVTQTPRYLIKTRGQQVTLSCSPISGHRSVSWYQQTPGQGLQFLFEYFSETQRNKGNFPGRFSGRQFSNSRSEMNVSTLELGDSALYLCASSPDTLNTEAFFGQGTRLTVV.

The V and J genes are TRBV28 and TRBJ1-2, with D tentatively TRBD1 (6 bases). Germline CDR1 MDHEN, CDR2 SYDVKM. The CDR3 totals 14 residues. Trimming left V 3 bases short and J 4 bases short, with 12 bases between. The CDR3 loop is CASSFPGDSYGYTF. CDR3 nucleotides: TGTGCCAGCAGTTTTCCAGGGGATAGCTATGGCTACACCTTC.

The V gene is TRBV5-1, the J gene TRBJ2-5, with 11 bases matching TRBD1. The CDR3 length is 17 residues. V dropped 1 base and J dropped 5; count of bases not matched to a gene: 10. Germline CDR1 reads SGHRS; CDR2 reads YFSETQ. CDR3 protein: CASSLQGQGARWETQYF. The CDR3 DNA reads TGCGCCAGCAGCTTGCAAGGACAGGGGGCGCGTTGGGAGACCCAGTACTTC.

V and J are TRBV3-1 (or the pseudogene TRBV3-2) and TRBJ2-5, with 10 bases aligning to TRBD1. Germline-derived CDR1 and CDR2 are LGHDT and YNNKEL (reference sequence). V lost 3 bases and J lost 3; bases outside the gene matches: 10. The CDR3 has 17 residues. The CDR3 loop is CASSHLRQGAPEETQYF. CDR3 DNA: TGTGCCAGCAGCCATCTCCGACAGGGGGCCCCGGAAGAGACCCAGTACTTC.

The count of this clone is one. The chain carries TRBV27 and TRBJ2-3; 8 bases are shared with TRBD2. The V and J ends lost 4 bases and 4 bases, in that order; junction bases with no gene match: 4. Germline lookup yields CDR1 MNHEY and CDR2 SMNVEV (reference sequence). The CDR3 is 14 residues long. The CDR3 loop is CASSSRTSPDTQYF. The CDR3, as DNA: TGTGCCAGCAGTTCCCGGACTAGCCCAGATACGCAGTATTTT.

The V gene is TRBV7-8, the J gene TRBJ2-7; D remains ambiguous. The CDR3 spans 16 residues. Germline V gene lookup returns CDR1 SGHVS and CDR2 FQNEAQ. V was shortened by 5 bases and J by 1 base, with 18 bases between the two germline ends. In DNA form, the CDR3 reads TGTGCCAGCAGCCCCCAAGTTACCGGAACGTCCTACGAGCAGTACTTC. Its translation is CASSPQVTGTSYEQYF.

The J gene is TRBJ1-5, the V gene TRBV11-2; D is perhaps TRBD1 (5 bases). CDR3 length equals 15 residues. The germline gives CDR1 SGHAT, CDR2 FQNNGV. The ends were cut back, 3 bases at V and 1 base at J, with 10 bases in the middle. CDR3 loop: CASSLGDVSNQPQHF. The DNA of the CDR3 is TGTGCCAGCAGCTTGGGGGATGTGAGCAATCAGCCCCAGCATTTT.

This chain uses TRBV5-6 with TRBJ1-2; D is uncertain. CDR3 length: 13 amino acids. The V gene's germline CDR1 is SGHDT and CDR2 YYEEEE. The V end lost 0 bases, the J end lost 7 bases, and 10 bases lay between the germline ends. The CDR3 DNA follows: TGTGCCAGCAGCTTGGGGAGGGTTGGTGGCTACACCTTC. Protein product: CASSLGRVGGYTF.

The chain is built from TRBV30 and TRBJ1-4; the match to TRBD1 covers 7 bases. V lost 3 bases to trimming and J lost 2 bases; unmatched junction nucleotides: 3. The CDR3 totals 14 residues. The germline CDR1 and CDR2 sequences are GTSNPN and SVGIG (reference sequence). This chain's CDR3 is CAWRQTGTNEKLFF. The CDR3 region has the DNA TGTGCCTGGAGGCAGACAGGGACTAATGAAAAACTGTTTTTT.

The CDR3: CASSQSGLAETQYF. DNA for the CDR3: TGCGCCAGCAGTCAATCGGGACTAGCCGAGACCCAGTACTTC. This rearrangement joins TRBV23-1 to TRBJ2-5, with 9 bases aligning to TRBD2. TRBV23-1 is reported as an ORF; its role is uncertain. The CDR3 runs to 14 residues. Trimming took 0 bases from V and 5 from J; bases not matched to a gene: 1.

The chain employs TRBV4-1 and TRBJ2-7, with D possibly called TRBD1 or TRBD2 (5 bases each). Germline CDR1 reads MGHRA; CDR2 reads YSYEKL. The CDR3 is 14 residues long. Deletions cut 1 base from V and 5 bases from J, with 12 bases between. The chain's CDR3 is CASSQVEGFNEQYF. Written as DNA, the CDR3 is TGCGCCAGCAGCCAAGTCGAGGGGTTTAACGAGCAGTACTTC.

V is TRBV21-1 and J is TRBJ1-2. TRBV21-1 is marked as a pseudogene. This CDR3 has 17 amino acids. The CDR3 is CASSKGGRGQKHCGYTF. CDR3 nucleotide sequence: TGTGCCAGCAGCAAAGGGGGACGGGGTCAGAAACATTGTGGCTACACCTTC.

The CDR3 DNA follows: TGCAGCGTGGATCTAGCGGGAGTGAACAATGAGCAGTTCTTC. Its protein product is CSVDLAGVNNEQFF. J is TRBJ2-1 and V is TRBV29-1, with TRBD2 matching 10 bases. This CDR3 spans 14 amino acids. Germline V gene data show CDR1 as SQVTM and CDR2 as ANQGSEA. Trimming removed 6 bases from V and 5 bases from J; junction bases left unmatched: 7.

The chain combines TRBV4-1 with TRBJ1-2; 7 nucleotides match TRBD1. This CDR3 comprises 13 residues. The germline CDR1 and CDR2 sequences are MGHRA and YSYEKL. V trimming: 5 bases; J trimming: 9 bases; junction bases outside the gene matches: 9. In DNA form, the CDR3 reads TGCGCCAGCAGCGCACAGGGGATGGTCCGCTACACCTTC. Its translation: CASSAQGMVRYTF.

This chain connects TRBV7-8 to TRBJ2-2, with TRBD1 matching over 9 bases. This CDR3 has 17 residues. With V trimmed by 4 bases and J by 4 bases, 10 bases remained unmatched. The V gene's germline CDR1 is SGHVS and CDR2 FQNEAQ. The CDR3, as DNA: TGTGCCAGCAGCTCTACAGGGGGCGGGTTCGGCACCGGGGAGCTGTTTTTT. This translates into CASSSTGGGFGTGELFF.

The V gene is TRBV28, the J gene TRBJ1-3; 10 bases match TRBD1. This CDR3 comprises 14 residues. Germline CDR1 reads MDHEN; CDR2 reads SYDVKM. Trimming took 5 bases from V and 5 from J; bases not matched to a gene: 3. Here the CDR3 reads CASSPGQGRNTIYF. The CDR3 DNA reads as TGTGCCAGCAGTCCGGGACAGGGGAGAAACACCATATATTTT.

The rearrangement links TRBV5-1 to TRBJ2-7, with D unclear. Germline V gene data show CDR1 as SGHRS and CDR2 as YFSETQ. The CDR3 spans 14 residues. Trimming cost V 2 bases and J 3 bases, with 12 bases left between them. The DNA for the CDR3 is TGCGCCAGCAGCTTTACTCTTGATCACTACGAGCAGTACTTC. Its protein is CASSFTLDHYEQYF.

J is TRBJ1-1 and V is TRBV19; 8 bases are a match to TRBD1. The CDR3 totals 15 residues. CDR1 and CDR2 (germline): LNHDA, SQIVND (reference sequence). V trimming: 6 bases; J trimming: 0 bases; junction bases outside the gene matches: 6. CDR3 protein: CASRSLGQVNTEAFF. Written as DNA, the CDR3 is TGTGCCAGTAGAAGCCTGGGACAGGTGAACACTGAAGCTTTCTTT.